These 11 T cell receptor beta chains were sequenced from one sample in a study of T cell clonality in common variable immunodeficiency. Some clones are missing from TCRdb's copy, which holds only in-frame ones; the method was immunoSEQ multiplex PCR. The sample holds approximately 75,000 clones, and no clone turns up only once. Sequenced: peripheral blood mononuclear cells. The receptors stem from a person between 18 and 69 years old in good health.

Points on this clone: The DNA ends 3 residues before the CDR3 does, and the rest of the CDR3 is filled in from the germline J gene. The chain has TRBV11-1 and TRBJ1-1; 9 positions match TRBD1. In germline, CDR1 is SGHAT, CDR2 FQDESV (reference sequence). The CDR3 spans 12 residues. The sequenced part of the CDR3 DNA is TGTGCCAGCAGCTCGGGACAGGGCTCA. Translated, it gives CASSSGQGS. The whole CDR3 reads CASSSGQGSAFF.

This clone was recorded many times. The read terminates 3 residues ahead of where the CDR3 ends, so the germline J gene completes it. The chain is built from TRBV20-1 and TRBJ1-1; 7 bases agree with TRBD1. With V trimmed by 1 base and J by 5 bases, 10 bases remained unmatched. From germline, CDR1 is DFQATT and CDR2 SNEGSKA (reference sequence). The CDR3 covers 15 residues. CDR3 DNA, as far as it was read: TGCAGTGCTAGAGTTCCGACAGGGCCCGTTACTGAA. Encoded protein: CSARVPTGPVTE. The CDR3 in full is CSARVPTGPVTEAFF.

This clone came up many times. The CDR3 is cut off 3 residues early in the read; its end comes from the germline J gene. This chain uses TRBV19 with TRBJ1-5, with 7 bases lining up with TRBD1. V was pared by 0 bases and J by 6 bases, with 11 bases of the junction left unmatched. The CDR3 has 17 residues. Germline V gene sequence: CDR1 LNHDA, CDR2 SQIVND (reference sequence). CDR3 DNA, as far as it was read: TGTGCCAGTAGTATAGATGGGGGCACAGGGGAGCGTCAGCCC. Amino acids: CASSIDGGTGERQP. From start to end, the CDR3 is CASSIDGGTGERQPQHF.

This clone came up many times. CDR3 bases read: TGTGCCAGTCTTGGCTCTTTGTTTCAGCCC. Protein: CASLGSLFQP. The entire CDR3 reads CASLGSLFQPQHF. The rearrangement links TRBV6-2 or TRBV6-3 to TRBJ1-5; D is undetermined. The read finishes 3 residues shy of the CDR3 end, and the germline J gene is used to complete it. The CDR3 runs 13 residues. Trimming left V 9 bases short and J 6 bases short, with 15 bases between. The germline CDR1 and CDR2 sequences are MNHEY and SVGEGT.

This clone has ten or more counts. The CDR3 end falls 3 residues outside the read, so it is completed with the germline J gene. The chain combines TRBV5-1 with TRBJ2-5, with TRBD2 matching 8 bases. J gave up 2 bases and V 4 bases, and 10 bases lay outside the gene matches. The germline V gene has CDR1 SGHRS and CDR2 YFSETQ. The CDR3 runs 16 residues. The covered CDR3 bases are TGCGCCAGCAGCCTGACTAGCGCCTCGGCTCAAGAGACC. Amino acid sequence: CASSLTSASAQET. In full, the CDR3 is CASSLTSASAQETQYF. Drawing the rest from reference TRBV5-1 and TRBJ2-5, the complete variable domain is KAGVTQTPRYLIKTRGQQVTLSCSPISGHRSVSWYQQTPGQGLQFLFEYFSETQRNKGNFPGRFSGRQFSNSRSEMNVSTLELGDSALYLCASSLTSASAQETQYFGPGTRLLVL.

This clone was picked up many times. The CDR3 loop is CASMKGNQPQHF. CDR3 DNA (partial): TGTGCCAGTATGAAAGGTAATCAGCCC. V is TRBV19 and J is TRBJ1-5; D gene uncertain. The CDR3 is cut off 3 residues early in the read; its end comes from the germline J gene. V was cut by 7 bases and J by 4 bases, with 8 bases left in between. The CDR3 spans 12 residues. Germline V gene lookup returns CDR1 LNHDA and CDR2 SQIVND (reference sequence).

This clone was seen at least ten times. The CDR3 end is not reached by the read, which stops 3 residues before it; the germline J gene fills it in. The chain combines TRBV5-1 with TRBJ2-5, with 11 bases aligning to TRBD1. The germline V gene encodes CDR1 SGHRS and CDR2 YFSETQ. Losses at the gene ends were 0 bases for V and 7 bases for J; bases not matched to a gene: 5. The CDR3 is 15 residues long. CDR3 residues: CASSLGRDRGTTQYF. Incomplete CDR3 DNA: TGCGCCAGCAGCTTGGGCCGGGACAGGGGGACGACC. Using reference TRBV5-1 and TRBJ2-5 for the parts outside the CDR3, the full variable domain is KAGVTQTPRYLIKTRGQQVTLSCSPISGHRSVSWYQQTPGQGLQFLFEYFSETQRNKGNFPGRFSGRQFSNSRSEMNVSTLELGDSALYLCASSLGRDRGTTQYFGPGTRLLVL.

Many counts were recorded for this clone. This CDR3 reads CASRFDRALNQPQHF. CDR3 DNA, as far as it was read: TGTGCCAGTCGCTTCGACAGGGCCCTGAATCAGCCC. This sequence joins TRBV19 and TRBJ1-5; 7 bases agree with TRBD1. From the germline J gene comes the end of the CDR3, since the read stops 3 residues before it. The CDR3 is 15 amino acids. CDR1 and CDR2 (germline): LNHDA, SQIVND (reference sequence). V lost 8 bases and J lost 4; bases outside the gene matches: 11.

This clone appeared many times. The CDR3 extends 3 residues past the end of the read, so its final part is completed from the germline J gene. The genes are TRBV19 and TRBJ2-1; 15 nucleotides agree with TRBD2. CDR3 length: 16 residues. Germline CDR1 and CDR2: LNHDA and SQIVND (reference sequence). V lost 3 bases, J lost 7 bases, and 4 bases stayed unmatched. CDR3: CASSIGLAGGINEQFF. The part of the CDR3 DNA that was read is TGTGCCAGTAGTATCGGACTAGCGGGAGGGATAAATGAG.

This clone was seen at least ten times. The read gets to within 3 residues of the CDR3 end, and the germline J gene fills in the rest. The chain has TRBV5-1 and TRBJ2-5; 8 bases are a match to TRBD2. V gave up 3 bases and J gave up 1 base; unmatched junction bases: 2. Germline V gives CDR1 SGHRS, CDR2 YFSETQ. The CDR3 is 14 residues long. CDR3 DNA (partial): TGCGCCAGCAGCTCCACTAGCGGCCAAGAGACC. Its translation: CASSSTSGQET. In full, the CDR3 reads CASSSTSGQETQYF.

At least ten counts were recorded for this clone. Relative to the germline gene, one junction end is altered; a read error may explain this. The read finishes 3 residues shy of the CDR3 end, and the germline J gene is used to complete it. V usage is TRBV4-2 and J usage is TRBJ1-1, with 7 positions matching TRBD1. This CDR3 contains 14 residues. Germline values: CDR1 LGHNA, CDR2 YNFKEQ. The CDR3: CASSPTGFDTEAFF. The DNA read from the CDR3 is TGCGCCAGCAGCCCGACAGGGTTTGACACTGAA.